These 14 T cell receptor beta chains were sequenced from one sample in a study of cytomegalovirus exposure and HLA in healthy donors. A multiplex PCR was run with 60 Vbeta primers and 13 Jbeta primers. The repertoire was sequenced with immunoSEQ multiplex PCR; TCRdb's copy has only in-frame clones and lacks some. The sample consists of a few hundred thousand clones, 83% of them appearing once. Sequencing was done on a sample of PBMCs. The receptors come from a girl between 5 and 17 years old in good health and CMV-seronegative.

The chain joins TRBV28 to TRBJ2-7, with TRBD1 matching over 10 bases. V gave up 6 bases and J gave up 0 bases; unmatched junction bases: 5. The CDR3 runs to 15 residues. Germline values: CDR1 MDHEN, CDR2 SYDVKM. The CDR3 DNA reads as TGTGCCAGCAGACGCGACAGGGGGCGCTCCTACGAGCAGTACTTC. Encoded protein: CASRRDRGRSYEQYF.

This chain joins TRBV19 and TRBJ2-1, with 7 bases lining up with TRBD2. Germline V lookup: CDR1 LNHDA, CDR2 SQIVND (reference sequence). With 4 bases clipped from V and 4 bases from J, the junction kept 13 bases outside the gene matches. This CDR3 region has 17 residues. The CDR3 nucleotides are TGTGCCAGTAGTACGACTTCGGGACTATCTAATTACAATGAGCAGTTCTTC. Protein: CASSTTSGLSNYNEQFF.

This sequence joins TRBV30 and TRBJ2-3, with D possibly being TRBD2 (5 bases). Per the germline V gene, CDR1 is GTSNPN and CDR2 is SVGIG (reference sequence). Trimming removed 3 bases from V and 8 bases from J, with 12 bases in between. The CDR3 extends over 12 amino acids. The CDR3 DNA reads TGTGCCTGGAGCGGGGTCCTGGGTACGCAGTATTTT. It is translated as CAWSGVLGTQYF.

The rearrangement uses TRBV6-4 and TRBJ2-7; TRBD1 agrees at 12 bases. Germline V lookup: CDR1 MRHNA, CDR2 SNTAGT. The V gene end was trimmed by 5 bases and the J gene end by 6 bases; junction bases not matched to a gene: 5. The CDR3 consists of 14 residues. In DNA, the CDR3 is TGTGCCAGCAGTACCGGGACAGGGGGCACCGAGCAGTACTTC. Translating it yields CASSTGTGGTEQYF.

The sample holds a few counts of this clone. V gene TRBV28 combines with J gene TRBJ2-7; D may be TRBD2 (5 bases). CDR3 length: 13 amino acids. Germline CDR1 MDHEN, CDR2 SYDVKM. V shed 5 bases and J shed 0 bases, with 8 bases lying between them. The CDR3 coding sequence is TGTGCCAGCAGTGCCGCGGGCTCCTACGAGCAGTACTTC. It yields the protein CASSAAGSYEQYF. Full variable domain (outside the CDR3, taken from reference TRBV28 and TRBJ2-7): DVKVTQSSRYLVKRTGEKVFLECVQDMDHENMFWYRQDPGLGLRLIYFSYDVKMKEKGDIPEGYSVSREKKERFSLILESASTNQTSMYLCASSAAGSYEQYFGPGTRLTVT.

This clone appeared a few times. The V gene is TRBV6-5, the J gene TRBJ1-1, with a tentative D call TRBD1 (5 bases). V shed 0 bases and J shed 7 bases, with 9 bases lying between them. The CDR3 has 13 residues. The germline V gene has CDR1 MNHEY and CDR2 SVGAGI. The DNA for the CDR3 is TGTGCCAGCAGTTACTCGGGGCAGAGTGAAGCTTTCTTT. Amino acid sequence: CASSYSGQSEAFF.

This chain joins TRBV28 and TRBJ2-7; no clear D gene. CDR3 length equals 15 residues. V gave up 1 base and J gave up 2 bases, with 12 bases separating them. Looked up from germline, CDR1 is MDHEN and CDR2 is SYDVKM. The CDR3 loop is CASSLSVNPTYEQYF. CDR3 DNA sequence: TGTGCCAGCAGTTTATCGGTCAACCCGACCTACGAGCAGTACTTC.

The genes are TRBV6-5 and TRBJ2-3; 8 positions agree with TRBD1. V shed 6 bases and J 7 bases; nucleotides not matched to a gene: 9. Germline-derived CDR1 and CDR2 are MNHEY and SVGAGI. This CDR3 region has 14 residues. The CDR3 sequence: CASRSGQGRNTQYF. CDR3 coding DNA: TGTGCCAGCAGATCAGGACAGGGTAGGAATACGCAGTATTTT.

This clone was seen a single time. The rearrangement links TRBV7-8 to TRBJ2-3, with 9 bases fitting TRBD1. The germline V gene has CDR1 SGHVS and CDR2 FQNEAQ. This CDR3 spans 14 amino acids. With 2 bases clipped from V and 5 bases from J, the junction kept 2 bases outside the gene matches. The CDR3 nucleotides read TGTGCCAGCAGCTTACGACAGGGGGAAGATACGCAGTATTTT. Encoded protein: CASSLRQGEDTQYF.

This clone was recorded a few times. The CDR3 DNA is TGTGCCAGCAGTTACTCGCGGGGCTCCTACGAGCAGTACTTC. Amino acid sequence: CASSYSRGSYEQYF. The gene calls are TRBV6-5 and TRBJ2-7, with D possibly TRBD2 on 6 matching bases. V shed 0 bases and J shed 0 bases, with 6 bases lying between them. This CDR3 has 14 amino acids. Per germline, CDR1 MNHEY and CDR2 SVGAGI.

The V and J genes are TRBV27 and TRBJ2-7; 14 bases are a match to TRBD2. Trimming at V came to 3 bases and at J to 7 bases, leaving 8 bases not matched to a gene. Germline CDR1 MNHEY, CDR2 SMNVEV (reference sequence). The CDR3 sequence is 16 residues long. CDR3 bases: TGTGCCAGCAGTTTGTCCGGGACTAGCGGGAGCTGGGAGCAGTACTTC. Translating gives CASSLSGTSGSWEQYF.

The chain couples TRBV6-5 to TRBJ1-3; 9 nucleotides align to TRBD1. The V gene end was trimmed by 5 bases and the J gene end by 5 bases; junction bases not matched to a gene: 7. CDR1 is MNHEY, CDR2 SVGAGI, per germline. The CDR3 totals 15 residues. The CDR3 sequence is CASSLTGTGRNTIYF. The DNA for the CDR3 is TGTGCCAGCAGTCTGACCGGGACAGGGAGAAACACCATATATTTT.

J is TRBJ2-7 and V is TRBV29-1; D is undetermined. Trimming cost V 3 bases and J 6 bases, with 18 bases left between them. This CDR3 has 14 amino acids. CDR1 and CDR2 (germline): SQVTM, ANQGSEA. DNA for the CDR3: TGCAGCGTTGAGCGGTCTCCCGGAATCTGCGAGCAGTACTTC. Amino acids: CSVERSPGICEQYF.

This chain links TRBV11-2 with TRBJ1-1; a weak D match, TRBD1 (6 bases). Germline V gene sequence: CDR1 SGHAT, CDR2 FQNNGV. The CDR3 has 13 amino acids. V lost 5 bases and J 8 bases, leaving 15 bases between the germline ends. The CDR3 protein is CASSLDRFSEAFF. The CDR3 coding sequence is TGTGCCAGCAGCCTTGACAGGTTCTCCGAAGCTTTCTTT.